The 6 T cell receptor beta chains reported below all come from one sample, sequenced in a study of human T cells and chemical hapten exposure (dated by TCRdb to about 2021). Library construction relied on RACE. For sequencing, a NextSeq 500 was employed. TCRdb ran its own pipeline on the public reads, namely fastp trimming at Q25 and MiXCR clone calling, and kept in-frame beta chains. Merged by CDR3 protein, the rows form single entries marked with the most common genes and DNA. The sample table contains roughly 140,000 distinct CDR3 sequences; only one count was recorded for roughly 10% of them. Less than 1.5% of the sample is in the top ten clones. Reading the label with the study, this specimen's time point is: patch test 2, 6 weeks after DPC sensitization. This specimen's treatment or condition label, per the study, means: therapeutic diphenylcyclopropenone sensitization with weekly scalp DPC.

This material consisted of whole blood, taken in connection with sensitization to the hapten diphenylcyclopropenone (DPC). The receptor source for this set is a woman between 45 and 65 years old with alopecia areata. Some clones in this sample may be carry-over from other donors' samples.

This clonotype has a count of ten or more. The CDR3: CSVDGLQETQYF. In DNA, the CDR3 is TGCAGCGTTGACGGTCTACAAGAGACCCAGTACTTC. This chain links TRBV29-1 with TRBJ2-5; no reliable D call. Germline CDR1 reads SQVTM; CDR2 reads ANQGSEA. This CDR3 region has 12 residues. V dropped 3 bases and J dropped 2 bases, with 7 bases sitting between them.

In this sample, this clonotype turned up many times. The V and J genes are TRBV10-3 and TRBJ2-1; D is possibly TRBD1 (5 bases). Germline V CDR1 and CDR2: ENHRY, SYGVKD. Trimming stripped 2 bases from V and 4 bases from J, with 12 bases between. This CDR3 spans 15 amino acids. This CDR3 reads CAISEEGAVYNEQFF. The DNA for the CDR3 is TGTGCCATCAGTGAGGAAGGGGCAGTTTACAATGAGCAGTTCTTC.

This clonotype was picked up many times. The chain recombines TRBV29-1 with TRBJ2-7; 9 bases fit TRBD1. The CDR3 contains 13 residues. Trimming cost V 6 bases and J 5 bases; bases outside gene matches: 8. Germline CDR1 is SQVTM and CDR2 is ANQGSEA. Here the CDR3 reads CSVRDRVSHEQYF. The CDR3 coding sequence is TGCAGCGTCCGGGACAGGGTTTCCCACGAGCAGTACTTC.

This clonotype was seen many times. CDR3 sequence reads: CASSPGQGRNQPQHF. CDR3 in DNA: TGTGCCAGCAGCCCTGGACAGGGGCGCAATCAGCCCCAGCATTTT. The genes are TRBV28 and TRBJ1-5; 9 bases fit TRBD1. V trimming: 6 bases; J trimming: 2 bases; junction bases outside the gene matches: 5. The CDR3 loop spans 15 amino acids. CDR1 is MDHEN and CDR2 is SYDVKM in the germline V gene.

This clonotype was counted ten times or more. DNA of the CDR3: TGTGCCAGTAGTAGTATCAGGGGAGTAGACCCCACAGATACGCAGTATTTT. Amino acid sequence: CASSSIRGVDPTDTQYF. The chain recombines TRBV19 with TRBJ2-3; possibly TRBD1 for D (6 bases). Germline V gene data show CDR1 as LNHDA and CDR2 as SQIVND (reference sequence). V shed 4 bases and J shed 2 bases, with 19 bases lying between them. The length of the CDR3 is 17 residues. The whole variable domain, filled in from reference TRBV19 and TRBJ2-3, reads DGGITQSPKYLFRKEGQNVTLSCEQNLNHDAMYWYRQDPGQGLRLIYYSQIVNDFQKGDIAEGYSVSREKKESFPLTVTSAQKNPTAFYLCASSSIRGVDPTDTQYFGPGTRLTVL.

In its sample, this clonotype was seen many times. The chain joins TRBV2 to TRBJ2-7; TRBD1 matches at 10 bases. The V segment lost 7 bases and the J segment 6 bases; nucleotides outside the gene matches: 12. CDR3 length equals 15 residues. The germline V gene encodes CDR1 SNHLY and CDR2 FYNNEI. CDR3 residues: CASTGTGTGEVEQYF. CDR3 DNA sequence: TGTGCCAGCACTGGAACTGGGACAGGGGAGGTCGAGCAGTACTTC.